The 2 T cell receptor beta chains in this list originate from one sample, sequenced in a study of T cell clones after liver transplantation. The protocol was immunoSEQ multiplex PCR, while the TCRdb copy is restricted to in-frame clones and leaves out a portion. The sample contains some 59,000 clones, 60% to 80% of which appear only once. The sample consisted of CD4+ T cells from blood, taken at the 22-month timepoint. The source is a human patient who received a liver transplant. Some of the T cells might come from the graft donor.

This clone is a singleton in its sample. The chain joins TRBV18 to TRBJ2-7; perhaps TRBD2 as D (5 bases). The CDR3 consists of 14 residues. The ends were cut back, 2 bases at V and 5 bases at J, with 13 bases in the middle. Germline CDR1 KGHSH, CDR2 LQKENI. The CDR3 nucleotides are TGTGCCAGCTCACCAAACGGGATCGGGCACGAGCAGTACTTC. Translation gives CASSPNGIGHEQYF.

This clone was counted once. The rearrangement joins TRBV5-1 to TRBJ2-1, with TRBD2 matching 11 bases. The CDR3 spans 20 residues. Trimming took 5 bases from V and 0 from J; bases not matched to a gene: 16. CDR1 is SGHRS and CDR2 is YFSETQ in the germline V gene. The CDR3 reads CASSYPDWTSGPHSYNEQFF. CDR3 sequence (DNA): TGCGCCAGCAGTTACCCCGATTGGACTAGCGGGCCTCACTCCTACAATGAGCAGTTCTTC.